This record covers a single T cell receptor (beta chain). Its antigen is unknown. The method was immunoSEQ multiplex PCR; TCRdb's version includes in-frame clones alone and lacks a portion of them. Here the sample spans approximately 16,000 clones, 72% being singletons. The data derive from a study of T cells in narcolepsy. Study details: Donors had narcolepsy type 1 or type 2, or were healthy controls.

Whole-study results and caveats: HCRT-specific and TRIB2-specific autoreactive clonotypes appeared among same-patient CSF and blood CD4+ clonotypes. Healthy controls reportedly lacked the autoreactive clonotypes serially found in patients' blood.

Sequenced: CD45RA- memory CD8+ T cells from PBMCs. The sequence derives from a human donor with narcolepsy.

CDR3 in DNA: TGTGCCAGCAGTGACCTGGGCAGGGAGCCCTACAATGAGCAGTTCTTC. Its translation is CASSDLGREPYNEQFF. The chain employs TRBV25-1 and TRBJ2-1; either TRBD1 or TRBD2 may fit D (5 bases each). Trimming took 3 bases from V and 2 from J, leaving 14 bases between them. CDR1 is MGHDK and CDR2 is SYGVNS in the germline V gene. This CDR3 spans 16 amino acids.